This passage covers 9 T cell receptor beta chains from one sample sequenced in a study of blood T cell repertoires in COVID-19. Libraries were prepared by immunoSEQ multiplex PCR; TCRdb keeps only in-frame clonotypes and omits some of them. The repertoire holds about 96,000 clones, with less than 85% as singletons. The specimen sequenced was peripheral blood. These receptors were obtained from a woman aged 60-75 years with acute or convalescent COVID-19.

The rearrangement uses TRBV5-6 and TRBJ2-3, with D perhaps TRBD1 (8 bases). V was clipped by 6 bases and J by 7 bases, with 24 bases between them. This CDR3 is built from 16 residues. CDR1 SGHDT and CDR2 YYEEEE come from the germline V gene. The CDR3: CASTRAQGGPTYTQYF. CDR3 DNA sequence: TGTGCCAGCACTCGGGCACAGGGGGGGCCAACCTATACGCAGTATTTT.

This clone was seen only once. The chain uses TRBV7-9 and TRBJ1-1, with 8 nucleotides matching TRBD1. Germline V CDR1 and CDR2: SEHNR, FQNEAQ (reference sequence). This CDR3 spans 15 amino acids. V was pared by 5 bases and J by 4 bases, with 9 bases of the junction left unmatched. The CDR3 spells CASSPNRDRITEAFF. The CDR3, as DNA: TGTGCCAGCAGCCCTAATCGGGACAGGATCACTGAAGCTTTCTTT. Drawing the rest from reference TRBV7-9 and TRBJ1-1, the complete variable domain is DTGVSQNPRHKITKRGQNVTFRCDPISEHNRLYWYRQTLGQGPEFLTYFQNEAQLEKSRLLSDRFSAERPKGSFSTLEIQRTEQGDSAMYLCASSPNRDRITEAFFGQGTRLTVV.

At least ten counts were recorded for this clone. The chain carries TRBV12-2 and TRBJ1-4. TRBV12-2 is termed a pseudogene. CDR3 length equals 21 residues. The CDR3 is CASRLAGRRGAGVRLNEKLFF. For the CDR3, the DNA is TGTGCAAGTCGCTTAGCGGGGAGACGGGGGGCCGGGGTCCGACTGAATGAAAAACTGTTTTTT.

The chain combines TRBV5-5 with TRBJ1-1; D unclear. The CDR3 totals 15 residues. Germline V CDR1 and CDR2: SGHKS, YYEKEE (reference sequence). V lost 1 base to trimming and J lost 0 bases, with 10 bases between them. Here the CDR3 reads CASSLREYMNTEAFF. The CDR3 region has the DNA TGTGCCAGCAGCTTGAGGGAGTACATGAACACTGAAGCTTTCTTT.

This clone was counted between two and nine times. This chain links TRBV28 with TRBJ2-1; 9 bases line up with TRBD2. In germline, CDR1 is MDHEN, CDR2 SYDVKM. The CDR3 totals 14 residues. J was trimmed by 7 bases and V by 6 bases; bases with no gene match: 7. The DNA of the CDR3 is TGTGCCAGCAGGTTAAGCGGGGGGCGGAATGAGCAGTTCTTC. Translation gives CASRLSGGRNEQFF.

CDR3 protein: CASNIRQGSQPQHF. The CDR3 region has the DNA TGTGCCAGCAACATTAGACAGGGGAGTCAGCCCCAGCATTTT. V and J are TRBV11-3 and TRBJ1-5; 8 bases line up with TRBD1. V shed 7 bases and J 6 bases; nucleotides not matched to a gene: 8. This CDR3 is built from 14 residues. CDR1 and CDR2 from the germline V gene are SGHNT and YENEEA.

The rearrangement joins TRBV30 to TRBJ1-2; no firm D call. The CDR3 loop spans 12 amino acids. Germline V gene lookup returns CDR1 GTSNPN and CDR2 SVGIG (reference sequence). V was clipped by 5 bases and J by 2 bases, with 9 bases between them. CDR3 bases: TGTGCCTGGTCTCAGGCAAACTATGGCTACACCTTC. This sequence encodes CAWSQANYGYTF.

The chain employs TRBV10-3 and TRBJ1-6, with D uncertain. Trimming left V 0 bases short and J 8 bases short, with 11 bases between. The CDR3 runs to 15 residues. CDR1 ENHRY and CDR2 SYGVKD come from the germline V gene. CDR3 loop: CAISESAGRDSPLHF. CDR3 sequence (DNA): TGTGCCATCAGTGAGTCTGCGGGGAGGGATTCACCCCTCCACTTT.

The chain is built from TRBV5-1 and TRBJ2-5; TRBD2 matches at 10 bases. This CDR3 is built from 15 residues. V lost 4 bases and J lost 5; bases outside the gene matches: 8. Germline V gives CDR1 SGHRS, CDR2 YFSETQ. The CDR3 DNA sequence: TGCGCCAGCAGCAAGGCTAGCGGGGGTGGGGAGACCCAGTACTTC. Protein product: CASSKASGGGETQYF.